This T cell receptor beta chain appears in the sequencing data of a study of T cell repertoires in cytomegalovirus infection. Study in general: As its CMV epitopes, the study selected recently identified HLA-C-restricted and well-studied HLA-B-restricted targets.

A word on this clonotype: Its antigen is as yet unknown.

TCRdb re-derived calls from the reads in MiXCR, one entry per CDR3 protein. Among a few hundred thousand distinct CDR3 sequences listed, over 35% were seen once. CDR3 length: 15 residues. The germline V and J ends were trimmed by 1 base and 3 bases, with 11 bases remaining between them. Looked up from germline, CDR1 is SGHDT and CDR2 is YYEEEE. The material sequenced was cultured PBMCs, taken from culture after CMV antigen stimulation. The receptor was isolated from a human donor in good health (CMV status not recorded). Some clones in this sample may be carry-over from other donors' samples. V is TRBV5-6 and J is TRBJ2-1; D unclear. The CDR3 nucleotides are TGTGCCAGCAGCTTGCATGGAATAGGCTACAATGAGCAGTTCTTC. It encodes CASSLHGIGYNEQFF.